The T cell receptor beta chain under discussion was sequenced for a study of regulatory T cells in long-lasting Graves disease. There are 14 residues in the CDR3. Trimming pared 8 bases from V and 7 bases from J, leaving 17 bases between. Germline CDR1 and CDR2: MDHEN and SYDVKM. Specified time point: newly diagnosed GD, antithyroid drugs for less than 3 months. The TCR library used RNA extracted from PBMCs. CDR3-region Arm-PCR and iRepertoire HTBI primers produced the TCR beta libraries. TCRdb itself ran the multiplex PCR reads through MiXCR, one entry per CDR3 protein. Here the sample spans 410,000 or so distinct CDR3 sequences, 15% being singletons. Ten or more counts support this clonotype. The same sample was also studied in work on T cells in Graves' hyperthyroidism and ophthalmopathy.

This chain uses TRBV28 with TRBJ2-2; TRBD2 might be the D (5 bases). The TCR sequence derives from a woman aged 25-40 years with Graves disease. The sequencing here drew on peripheral blood mononuclear cells (PBMCs), taken at new diagnosis, from a patient treated with antithyroid drugs. CDR3 region: CASGPRGTYGELFF. The CDR3 nucleotides read TGTGCCAGCGGCCCTCGGGGTACCTACGGGGAGCTGTTTTTT.